Listed below are T cell receptor beta chains from one sample, sequenced in a study of CD8 T cells in ankylosing spondylitis. TCRdb reprocessed the 5' RACE reads with MiXCR, giving one entry per CDR3 protein. The repertoire holds under 450,000 distinct CDR3 sequences, with approximately 22% as singletons. What was sequenced was blood, either unsorted or a sorted T cell fraction (not recorded which). These receptor sequences come from a male donor with ankylosing spondylitis or in good health (not recorded which). Both conserved end residues are part of each CDR3. Not all rows give a size; the values are once, few, many and, for expanded clones, a class.

clone size: .
V gene: TRBV21-1
J gene: TRBJ2-7
CDR3 protein: CASSKEIPGTHYEQYF

clone size: few
V gene: TRBV7-9
J gene: TRBJ2-3
CDR3 protein: CGGGPPDRDTQYF

clone size: .
V gene: TRBV30
J gene: TRBJ2-2
CDR3 protein: CAWSVRGPNSGELFF

clone size: few
V gene: TRBV3-1
J gene: TRBJ2-7
CDR3 protein: CASTRTAQSYEQYF

clone size: few
V gene: TRBV29-1
J gene: TRBJ2-1
CDR3 protein: CSVDGGGAGYEQFF

clone size: few
V gene: TRBV9
J gene: TRBJ2-3
CDR3 protein: CASRGTSGETDTQYF

clone size: .
V gene: TRBV7-2
J gene: TRBJ2-7
CDR3 protein: CASSVLGTGIDEQYF

clone size: .
V gene: TRBV12-3/TRBV12-4
J gene: TRBJ1-2
CDR3 protein: CATSPGSEIYGYTF

clone size: .
V gene: TRBV20-1
J gene: TRBJ2-7
CDR3 protein: CSAEGGATGYEQYF

clone size: many
V gene: TRBV28
J gene: TRBJ1-3
CDR3 protein: CASSLDRDVSSGNTIYF

clone size: once
V gene: TRBV12-3/TRBV12-4
J gene: TRBJ2-7
CDR3 protein: CASSRSGSPYEQYF

clone size: few
V gene: TRBV12-3/TRBV12-4
J gene: TRBJ2-7
CDR3 protein: CASSHSTYEQYF

clone size: .
V gene: TRBV12-3/TRBV12-4
J gene: TRBJ2-7
CDR3 protein: CASSLVSGSSYEQYF

clone size: few
V gene: TRBV5-5
J gene: TRBJ2-5
CDR3 protein: CASSLASLDQETQYF

clone size: many
V gene: TRBV20-1
J gene: TRBJ2-7
CDR3 protein: CSAPDRGGNSYEQYF

clone size: few
V gene: TRBV29-1
J gene: TRBJ2-3
CDR3 protein: CSVQGGGRTDTQYF

clone size: .
V gene: TRBV14
J gene: TRBJ2-1
CDR3 protein: CASSLRYSYNEQFF

clone size: .
V gene: TRBV10-3
J gene: TRBJ2-3
CDR3 protein: CAGGTGQYTDTQYF

clone size: .
V gene: TRBV4-1
J gene: TRBJ2-7
CDR3 protein: CASSHTGTGGSEQYF

clone size: .
V gene: TRBV9
J gene: TRBJ2-1
CDR3 protein: CASSVSPNGDQRNEQFF

clone size: few
V gene: TRBV7-9
J gene: TRBJ2-5
CDR3 protein: CASSSGVGDQETQYF

clone size: .
V gene: TRBV4-1
J gene: TRBJ2-3
CDR3 protein: CASTSSGGAPNTQYF

clone size: .
V gene: TRBV11-2
J gene: TRBJ2-3
CDR3 protein: CASSGQDAPLSTDTQYF

clone size: .
V gene: TRBV6-1
J gene: TRBJ1-5
CDR3 protein: CASRETGRGNQPQHF

clone size: .
V gene: TRBV15
J gene: TRBJ1-5
CDR3 protein: CATSRVDSNQPQHF

clone size: once
V gene: TRBV12-1
J gene: TRBJ2-7
CDR3 protein: CASIKVPFSYEQYF

clone size: .
V gene: TRBV7-2
J gene: TRBJ2-2
CDR3 protein: CASSQLVPINTGELFF

clone size: .
V gene: TRBV7-9
J gene: TRBJ1-2
CDR3 protein: CASSSLEEGYTF

clone size: few
V gene: TRBV9
J gene: TRBJ2-1
CDR3 protein: CASSPVVASSHNEQFF

clone size: .
V gene: TRBV9
J gene: TRBJ1-1
CDR3 protein: CASSAPGSSESFF

clone size: few
V gene: TRBV12-3/TRBV12-4
J gene: TRBJ2-5
CDR3 protein: CASSPPLAGAETQYF

clone size: .
V gene: TRBV29-1
J gene: TRBJ2-7
CDR3 protein: CSVSAGRTYEQYF

clone size: .
V gene: TRBV5-1
J gene: TRBJ2-2
CDR3 protein: CASSPGPSGTSNTGELFF

clone size: .
V gene: TRBV30
J gene: TRBJ2-2
CDR3 protein: CAWTGRGPGELFF

clone size: .
V gene: TRBV12-3/TRBV12-4
J gene: TRBJ2-6
CDR3 protein: CASSSWTYSSSGANVLTF

clone size: .
V gene: TRBV20-1
J gene: TRBJ1-2
CDR3 protein: CSAITDSYGYTF

clone size: .
V gene: TRBV7-8
J gene: TRBJ2-1
CDR3 protein: CASRDRGLREQFF

clone size: few
V gene: TRBV7-9
J gene: TRBJ2-7
CDR3 protein: CASSAPDRDFTYEQYF

clone size: many
V gene: TRBV6-4
J gene: TRBJ2-3
CDR3 protein: CASSGSAGGADTQYF

clone size: few
V gene: TRBV28
J gene: TRBJ2-7
CDR3 protein: CASSPFQPAYEQYF

clone size: many
V gene: TRBV12-3/TRBV12-4
J gene: TRBJ2-7
CDR3 protein: CASSLGASSYEQYF

clone size: .
V gene: TRBV14
J gene: TRBJ2-7
CDR3 protein: CASSRLAGGASSYEQYF

clone size: few
V gene: TRBV12-3/TRBV12-4
J gene: TRBJ1-2
CDR3 protein: CASMEGFNYGYTF

clone size: .
V gene: TRBV5-1
J gene: TRBJ2-5
CDR3 protein: CASSGPGQGVWETQYF

clone size: .
V gene: TRBV12-3/TRBV12-4
J gene: TRBJ2-7
CDR3 protein: CASSSRLAGGQYEQYF

clone size: .
V gene: TRBV7-9
J gene: TRBJ2-5
CDR3 protein: CASSPRDRSGETQYF

clone size: few
V gene: TRBV29-1
J gene: TRBJ2-1
CDR3 protein: CSGDPGAYNEQFF

clone size: few
V gene: TRBV5-1
J gene: TRBJ2-7
CDR3 protein: CASSFAGGNFEQYF